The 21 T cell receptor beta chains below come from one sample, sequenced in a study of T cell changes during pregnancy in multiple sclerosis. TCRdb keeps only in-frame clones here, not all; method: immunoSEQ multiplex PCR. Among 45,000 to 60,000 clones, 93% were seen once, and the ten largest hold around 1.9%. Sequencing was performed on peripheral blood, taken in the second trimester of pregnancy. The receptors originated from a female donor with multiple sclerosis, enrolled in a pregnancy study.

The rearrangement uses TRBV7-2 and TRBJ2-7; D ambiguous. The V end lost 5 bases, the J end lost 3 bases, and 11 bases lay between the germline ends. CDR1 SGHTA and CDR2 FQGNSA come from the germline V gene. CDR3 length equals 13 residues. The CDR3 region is CASSPPSFYEQYF. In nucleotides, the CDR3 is TGTGCCAGCAGCCCGCCGAGCTTCTACGAGCAGTACTTC.

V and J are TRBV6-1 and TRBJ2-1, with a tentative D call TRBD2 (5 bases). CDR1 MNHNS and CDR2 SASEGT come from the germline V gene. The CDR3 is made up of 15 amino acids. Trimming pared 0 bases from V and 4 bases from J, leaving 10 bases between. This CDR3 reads CASSEAGEGYNEQFF. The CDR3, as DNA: TGTGCCAGCAGTGAAGCGGGAGAAGGTTACAATGAGCAGTTCTTC.

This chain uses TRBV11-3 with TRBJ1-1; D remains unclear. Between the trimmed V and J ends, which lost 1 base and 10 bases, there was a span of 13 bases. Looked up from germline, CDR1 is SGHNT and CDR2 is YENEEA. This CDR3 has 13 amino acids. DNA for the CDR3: TGTGCCAGCAGCTTAGCCCCCTTATCCCCAGCTTTCTTT. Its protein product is CASSLAPLSPAFF.

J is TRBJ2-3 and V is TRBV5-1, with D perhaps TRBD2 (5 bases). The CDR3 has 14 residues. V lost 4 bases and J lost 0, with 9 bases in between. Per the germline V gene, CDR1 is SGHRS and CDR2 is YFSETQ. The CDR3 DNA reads TGCGCCAGCAGCACAGCGGCTAGCACAGATACGCAGTATTTT. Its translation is CASSTAASTDTQYF.

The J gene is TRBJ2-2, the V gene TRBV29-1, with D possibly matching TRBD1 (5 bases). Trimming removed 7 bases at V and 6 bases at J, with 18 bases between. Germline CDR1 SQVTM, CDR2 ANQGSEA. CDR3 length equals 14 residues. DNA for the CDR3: TGCAGCGGATCCAAGAAGGCAGGGTCCGGGGAGCTGTTTTTT. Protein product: CSGSKKAGSGELFF.

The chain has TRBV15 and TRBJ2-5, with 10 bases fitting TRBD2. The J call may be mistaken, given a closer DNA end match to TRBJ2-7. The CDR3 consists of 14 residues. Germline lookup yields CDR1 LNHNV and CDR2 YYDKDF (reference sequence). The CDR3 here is CATSLSGRAYEQYF. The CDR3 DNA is TGTGCCACCAGCCTGAGCGGGAGGGCCTACGAGCAGTACTTC.

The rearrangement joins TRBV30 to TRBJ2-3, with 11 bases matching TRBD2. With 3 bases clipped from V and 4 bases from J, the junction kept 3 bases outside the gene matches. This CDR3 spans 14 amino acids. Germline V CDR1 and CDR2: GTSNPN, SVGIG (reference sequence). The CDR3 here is CAWRVAGGPDTQYF. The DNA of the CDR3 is TGTGCCTGGAGGGTAGCGGGAGGGCCAGATACGCAGTATTTT.

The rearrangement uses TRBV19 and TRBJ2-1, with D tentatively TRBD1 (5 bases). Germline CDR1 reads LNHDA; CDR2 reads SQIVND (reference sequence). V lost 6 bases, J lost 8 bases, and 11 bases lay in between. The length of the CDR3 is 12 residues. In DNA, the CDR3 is TGTGCCAGTAGCCGAGAAGGGGATGAGCAGTTCTTC. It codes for CASSREGDEQFF. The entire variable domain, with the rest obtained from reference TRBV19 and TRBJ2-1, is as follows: DGGITQSPKYLFRKEGQNVTLSCEQNLNHDAMYWYRQDPGQGLRLIYYSQIVNDFQKGDIAEGYSVSREKKESFPLTVTSAQKNPTAFYLCASSREGDEQFFGPGTRLTVL.

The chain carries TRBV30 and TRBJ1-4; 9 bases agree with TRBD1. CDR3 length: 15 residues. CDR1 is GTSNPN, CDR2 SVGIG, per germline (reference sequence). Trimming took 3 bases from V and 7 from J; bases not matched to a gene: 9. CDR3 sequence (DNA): TGTGCCTGGAGAACTCGGACAGGGGTTGGTGAAAAACTGTTTTTT. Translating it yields CAWRTRTGVGEKLFF.

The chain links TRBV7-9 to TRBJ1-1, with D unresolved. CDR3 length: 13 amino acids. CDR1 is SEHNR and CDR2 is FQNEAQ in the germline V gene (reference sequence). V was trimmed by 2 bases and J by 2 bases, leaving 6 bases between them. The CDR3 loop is CASSLTGNTEAFF. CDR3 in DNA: TGTGCCAGCAGCTTAACGGGTAACACTGAAGCTTTCTTT.

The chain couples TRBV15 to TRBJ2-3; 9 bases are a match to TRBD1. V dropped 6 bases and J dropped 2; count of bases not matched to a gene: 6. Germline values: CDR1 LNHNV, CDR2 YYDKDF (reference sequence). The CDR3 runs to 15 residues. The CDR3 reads CATSGGQGSTDTQYF. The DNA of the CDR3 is TGTGCCACCAGTGGGGGACAGGGCTCCACAGATACGCAGTATTTT.

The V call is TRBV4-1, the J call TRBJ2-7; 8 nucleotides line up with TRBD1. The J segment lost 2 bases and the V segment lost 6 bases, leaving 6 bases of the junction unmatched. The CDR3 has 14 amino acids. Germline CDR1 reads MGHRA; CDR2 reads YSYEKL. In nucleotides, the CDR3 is TGCGCCAGCAGTCGCGGACAGGGCACCTACGAGCAGTACTTC. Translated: CASSRGQGTYEQYF.

CDR3 protein: CASSSNRENEQFF. For the CDR3, the DNA is TGTGCCAGCAGTTCTAACAGGGAGAATGAGCAGTTCTTC. The V and J genes are TRBV6-5 and TRBJ2-1; tentatively, D is TRBD1 (6 bases). Germline assignment: CDR1 MNHEY and CDR2 SVGAGI. Trimming shortened V by 4 bases and J by 7 bases, and 11 bases separated the two germline ends. CDR3 size: 13 residues.

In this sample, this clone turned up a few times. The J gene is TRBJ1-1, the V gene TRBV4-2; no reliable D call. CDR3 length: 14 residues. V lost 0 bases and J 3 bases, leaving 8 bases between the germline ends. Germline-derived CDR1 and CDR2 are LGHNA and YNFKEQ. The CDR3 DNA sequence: TGTGCCAGCAGCCAAGAGATCCAGGACACTGAAGCTTTCTTT. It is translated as CASSQEIQDTEAFF.

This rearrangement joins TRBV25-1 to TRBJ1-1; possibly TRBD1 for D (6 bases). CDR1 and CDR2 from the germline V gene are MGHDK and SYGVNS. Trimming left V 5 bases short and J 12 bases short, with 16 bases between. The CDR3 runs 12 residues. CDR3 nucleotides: TGTGCCAGCAGTCTTATGGGGGCAGGCACTTTCTTT. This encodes CASSLMGAGTFF.

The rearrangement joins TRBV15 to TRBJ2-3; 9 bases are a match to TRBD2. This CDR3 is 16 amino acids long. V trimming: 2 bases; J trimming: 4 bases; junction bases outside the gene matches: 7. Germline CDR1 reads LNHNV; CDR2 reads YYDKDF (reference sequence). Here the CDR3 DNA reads TGTGCCACCAGCAGAACCGGGACTAGCTATTCAGATACGCAGTATTTT. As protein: CATSRTGTSYSDTQYF.

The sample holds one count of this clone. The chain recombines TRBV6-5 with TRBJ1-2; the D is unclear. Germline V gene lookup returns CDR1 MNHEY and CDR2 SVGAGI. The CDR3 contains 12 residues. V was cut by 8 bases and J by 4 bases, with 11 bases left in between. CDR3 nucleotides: TGTGCCAGCCGCGGAAGCCCCTATGGCTACACCTTC. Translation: CASRGSPYGYTF.

The CDR3 DNA sequence: TGTGCCAGTAGAGTGGCGGGAGGTGGAGAGACCCAGTACTTC. Amino acid sequence: CASRVAGGGETQYF. This sequence joins TRBV19 and TRBJ2-5; 8 bases align to TRBD2. The length of the CDR3 is 14 residues. V trimming: 6 bases; J trimming: 4 bases; junction bases outside the gene matches: 7. The germline gives CDR1 LNHDA, CDR2 SQIVND (reference sequence).

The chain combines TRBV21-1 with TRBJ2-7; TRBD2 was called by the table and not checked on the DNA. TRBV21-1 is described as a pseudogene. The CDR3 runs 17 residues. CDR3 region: CASSQPRDMPLCYEQYF. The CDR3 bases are TGTGCCAGCAGCCAGCCTCGGGATATGCCGTTATGTTACGAGCAGTACTTC.

The CDR3 nucleotides are TGTGCCAGCAGCATAAAATTACTATCCGGGACAGATTATACTGAAGCTTTCTTT. Its translation is CASSIKLLSGTDYTEAFF. The rearrangement uses TRBV7-9 and TRBJ1-1, with 7 bases fitting TRBD1. This CDR3 has 18 residues. Losses at the gene ends were 5 bases for V and 5 bases for J; bases not matched to a gene: 20. The germline CDR1 and CDR2 sequences are SEHNR and FQNEAQ (reference sequence).

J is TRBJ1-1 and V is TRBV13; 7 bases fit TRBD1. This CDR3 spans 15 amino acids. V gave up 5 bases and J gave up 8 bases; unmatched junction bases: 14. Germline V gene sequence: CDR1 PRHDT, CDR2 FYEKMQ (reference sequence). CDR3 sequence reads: CASSTYRGSPSEAFF. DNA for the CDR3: TGTGCCAGCAGCACCTACAGGGGTTCCCCCTCAGAAGCTTTCTTT. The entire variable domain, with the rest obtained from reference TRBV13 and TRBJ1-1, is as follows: AAGVIQSPRHLIKEKRETATLKCYPIPRHDTVYWYQQGPGQDPQFLISFYEKMQSDKGSIPDRFSAQQFSDYHSELNMSSLELGDSALYFCASSTYRGSPSEAFFGQGTRLTVV.